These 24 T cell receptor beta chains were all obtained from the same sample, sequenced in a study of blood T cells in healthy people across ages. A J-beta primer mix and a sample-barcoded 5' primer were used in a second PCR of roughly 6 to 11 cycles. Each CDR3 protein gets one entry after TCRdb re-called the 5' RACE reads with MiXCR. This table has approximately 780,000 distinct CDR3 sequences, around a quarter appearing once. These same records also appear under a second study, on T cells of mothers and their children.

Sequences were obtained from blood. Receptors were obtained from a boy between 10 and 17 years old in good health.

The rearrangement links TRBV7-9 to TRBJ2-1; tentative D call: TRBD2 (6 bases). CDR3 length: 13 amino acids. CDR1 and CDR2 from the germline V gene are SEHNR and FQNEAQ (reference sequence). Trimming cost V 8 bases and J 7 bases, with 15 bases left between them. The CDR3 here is CASGGAKGNEQFF. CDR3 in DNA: TGTGCCAGCGGAGGGGCCAAAGGTAATGAGCAGTTCTTC.

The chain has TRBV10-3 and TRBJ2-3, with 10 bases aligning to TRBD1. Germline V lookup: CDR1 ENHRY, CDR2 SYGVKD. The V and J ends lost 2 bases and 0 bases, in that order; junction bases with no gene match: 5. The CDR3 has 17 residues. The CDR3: CAISEHGTGVSTDTQYF. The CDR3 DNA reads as TGTGCCATCAGTGAGCACGGGACAGGGGTTAGCACAGATACGCAGTATTTT.

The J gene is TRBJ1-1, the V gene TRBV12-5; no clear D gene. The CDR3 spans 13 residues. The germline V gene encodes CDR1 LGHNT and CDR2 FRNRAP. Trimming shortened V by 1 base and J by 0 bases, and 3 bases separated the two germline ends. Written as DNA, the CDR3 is TGTGCTAGTGGTTTGGAGGTGAACACTGAAGCTTTCTTT. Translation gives CASGLEVNTEAFF.

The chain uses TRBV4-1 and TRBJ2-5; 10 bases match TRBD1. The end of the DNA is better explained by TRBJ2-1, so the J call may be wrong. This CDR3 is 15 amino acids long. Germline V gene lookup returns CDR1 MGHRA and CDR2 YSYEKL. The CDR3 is CASSQPGQGNNEQFF. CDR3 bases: TGCGCCAGCAGCCAGCCGGGACAGGGGAACAATGAGCAGTTCTTC.

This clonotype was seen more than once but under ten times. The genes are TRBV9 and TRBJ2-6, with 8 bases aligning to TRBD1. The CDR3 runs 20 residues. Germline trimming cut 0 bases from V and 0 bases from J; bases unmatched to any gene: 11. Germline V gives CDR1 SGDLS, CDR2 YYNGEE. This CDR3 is CASSVDPKDRVHSGANVLTF. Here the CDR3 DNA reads TGTGCCAGCAGCGTAGACCCGAAGGACAGGGTGCACTCTGGGGCCAACGTCCTGACTTTC.

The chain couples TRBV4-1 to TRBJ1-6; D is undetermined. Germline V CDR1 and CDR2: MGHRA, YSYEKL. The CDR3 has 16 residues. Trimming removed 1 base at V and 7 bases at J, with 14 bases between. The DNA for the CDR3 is TGCGCCAGCAGCCAAGGATTGAGCCAGGAAAATTCACCCCTCCACTTT. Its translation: CASSQGLSQENSPLHF.

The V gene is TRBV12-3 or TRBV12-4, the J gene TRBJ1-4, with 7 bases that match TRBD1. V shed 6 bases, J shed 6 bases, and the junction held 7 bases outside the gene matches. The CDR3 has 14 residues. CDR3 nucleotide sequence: TGTGCCAGCAGGACCAGGGGGTTGGATGAAAAACTGTTTTTT. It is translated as CASRTRGLDEKLFF.

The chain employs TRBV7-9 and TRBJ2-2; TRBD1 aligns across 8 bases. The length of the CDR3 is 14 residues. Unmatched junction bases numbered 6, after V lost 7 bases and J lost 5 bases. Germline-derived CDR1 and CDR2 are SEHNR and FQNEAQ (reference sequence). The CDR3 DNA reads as TGTGCCAGCAACCGACAGGGGAGAACCGGGGAGCTGTTTTTT. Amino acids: CASNRQGRTGELFF. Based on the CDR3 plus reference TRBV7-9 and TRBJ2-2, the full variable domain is DTGVSQNPRHKITKRGQNVTFRCDPISEHNRLYWYRQTLGQGPEFLTYFQNEAQLEKSRLLSDRFSAERPKGSFSTLEIQRTEQGDSAMYLCASNRQGRTGELFFGEGSRLTVL.

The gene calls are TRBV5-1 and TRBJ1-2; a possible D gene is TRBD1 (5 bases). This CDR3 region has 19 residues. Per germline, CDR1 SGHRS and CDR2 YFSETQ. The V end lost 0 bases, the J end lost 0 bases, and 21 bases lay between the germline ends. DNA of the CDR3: TGCGCCAGCAGCTTGGAGGGACGGAGACTTGTTGATCCTAACTATGGCTACACCTTC. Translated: CASSLEGRRLVDPNYGYTF.

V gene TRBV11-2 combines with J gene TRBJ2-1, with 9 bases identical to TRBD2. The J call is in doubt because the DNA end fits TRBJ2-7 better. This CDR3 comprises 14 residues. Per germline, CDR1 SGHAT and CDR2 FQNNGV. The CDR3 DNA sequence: TGTGCCACCCGCTCGGGGACTAGCCCTCGGGAGCAGTACTTC. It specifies CATRSGTSPREQYF.

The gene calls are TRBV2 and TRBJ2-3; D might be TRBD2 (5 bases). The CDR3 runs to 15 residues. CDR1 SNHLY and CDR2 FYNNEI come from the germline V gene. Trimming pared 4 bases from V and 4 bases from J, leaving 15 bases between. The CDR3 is CASSAPGRAADTQYF. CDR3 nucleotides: TGTGCCAGCAGTGCCCCGGGGAGAGCGGCAGATACGCAGTATTTT.

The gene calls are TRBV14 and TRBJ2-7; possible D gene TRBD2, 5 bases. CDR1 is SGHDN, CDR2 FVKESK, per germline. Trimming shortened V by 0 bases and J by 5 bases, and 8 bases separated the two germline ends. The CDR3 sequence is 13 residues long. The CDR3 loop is CASSQDYGNEQYF. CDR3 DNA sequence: TGTGCCAGCAGCCAAGATTACGGGAACGAGCAGTACTTC.

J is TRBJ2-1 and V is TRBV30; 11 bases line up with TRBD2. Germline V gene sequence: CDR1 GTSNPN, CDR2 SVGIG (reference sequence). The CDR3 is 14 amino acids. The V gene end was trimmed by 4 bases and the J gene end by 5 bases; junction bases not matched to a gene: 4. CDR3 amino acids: CAWKLAGGHNEQFF. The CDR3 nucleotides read TGTGCCTGGAAGCTAGCGGGGGGCCACAATGAGCAGTTCTTC.

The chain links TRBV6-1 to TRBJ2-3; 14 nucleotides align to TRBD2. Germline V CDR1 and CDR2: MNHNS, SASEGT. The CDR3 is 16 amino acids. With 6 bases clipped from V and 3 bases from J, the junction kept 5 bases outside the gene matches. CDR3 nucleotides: TGTGCCAGCAGGAGACTAGCGGGGGGGACTACAGATACGCAGTATTTT. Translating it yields CASRRLAGGTTDTQYF.

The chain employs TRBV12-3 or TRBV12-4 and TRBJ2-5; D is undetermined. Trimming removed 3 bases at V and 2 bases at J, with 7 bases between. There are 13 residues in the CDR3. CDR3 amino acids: CASSFASQETQYF. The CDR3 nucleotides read TGTGCCAGCAGTTTTGCGTCGCAAGAGACCCAGTACTTC.

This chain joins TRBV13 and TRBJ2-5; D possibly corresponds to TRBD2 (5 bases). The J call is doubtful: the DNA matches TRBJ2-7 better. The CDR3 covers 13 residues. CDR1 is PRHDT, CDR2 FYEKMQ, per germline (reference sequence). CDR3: CASSSTGTYEQYF. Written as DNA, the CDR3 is TGTGCCAGCAGCTCCACCGGGACCTACGAGCAGTACTTC.

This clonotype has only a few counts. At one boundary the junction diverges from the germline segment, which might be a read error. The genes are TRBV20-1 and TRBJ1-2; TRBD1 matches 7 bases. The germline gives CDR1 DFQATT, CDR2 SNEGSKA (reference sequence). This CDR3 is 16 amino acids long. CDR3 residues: CSASGAGGRSINGCTF. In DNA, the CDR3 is TGCAGTGCTAGCGGGGCAGGGGGAAGGTCTATTAATGGCTGCACCTTC.

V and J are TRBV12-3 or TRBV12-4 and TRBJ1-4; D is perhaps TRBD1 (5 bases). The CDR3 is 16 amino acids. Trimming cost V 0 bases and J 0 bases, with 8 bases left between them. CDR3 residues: CASSLASGATNEKLFF. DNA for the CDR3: TGTGCCAGCAGTTTAGCCTCGGGGGCAACTAATGAAAAACTGTTTTTT.

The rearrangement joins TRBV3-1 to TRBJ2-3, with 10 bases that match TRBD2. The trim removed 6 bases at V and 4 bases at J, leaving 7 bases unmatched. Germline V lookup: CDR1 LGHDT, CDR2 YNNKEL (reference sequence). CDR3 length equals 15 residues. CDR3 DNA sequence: TGTGCCAGCAGTGCAGCGGGGGGGCGAGCAGATACGCAGTATTTT. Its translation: CASSAAGGRADTQYF.

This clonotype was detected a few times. CDR3 loop: CASSPGTGSNQPQHF. CDR3 DNA: TGTGCCAGCAGCCCTGGGACAGGCTCTAATCAGCCCCAGCATTTT. This sequence joins TRBV7-6 and TRBJ1-5; 8 bases map to TRBD1. Trimming took 5 bases from V and 4 from J; bases not matched to a gene: 7. This CDR3 comprises 15 residues. Germline-derived CDR1 and CDR2 are SGHVS and FNYEAQ.

In DNA, the CDR3 is TGTGCCAGCAGTTTTCCAGAGTCGCGTGGCTACACCTTC. This codes for CASSFPESRGYTF. V and J are TRBV12-3 or TRBV12-4 and TRBJ1-2; D unclear. Between the trimmed V and J ends, which lost 3 bases and 7 bases, there was a span of 12 bases. The CDR3 extends over 13 amino acids.

CDR3 amino acids: CASSPAGQRYQPQHF. As DNA, the CDR3 is TGTGCCAGCAGTCCCGCGGGCCAGAGATATCAGCCCCAGCATTTT. This chain joins TRBV28 and TRBJ1-5, with D unclear. Germline V gene lookup returns CDR1 MDHEN and CDR2 SYDVKM. CDR3 length equals 15 residues. V was trimmed by 5 bases and J by 5 bases, leaving 16 bases between them.

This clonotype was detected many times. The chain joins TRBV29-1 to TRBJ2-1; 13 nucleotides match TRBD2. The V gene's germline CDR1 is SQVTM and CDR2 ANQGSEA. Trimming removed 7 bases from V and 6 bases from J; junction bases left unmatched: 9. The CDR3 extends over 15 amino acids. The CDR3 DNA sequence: TGCAGCGCGGGACCGGGACTAGCGGGGTTCAATGAGCAGTTCTTC. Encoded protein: CSAGPGLAGFNEQFF.

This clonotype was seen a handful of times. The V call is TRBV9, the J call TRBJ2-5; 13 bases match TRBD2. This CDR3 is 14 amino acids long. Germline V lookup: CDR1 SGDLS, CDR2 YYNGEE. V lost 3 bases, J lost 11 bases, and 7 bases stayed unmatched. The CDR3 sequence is CASSARLAGGEQYF. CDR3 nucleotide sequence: TGTGCCAGCAGCGCGCGACTAGCGGGGGGAGAGCAGTACTTC.